The entry below gives a single T cell receptor (beta chain) sequence along with its context. A single count supports this clone. Its specific antigen is unknown. No much larger clone is present one base from it, and per-base qualities are unavailable. This record belongs to a study of OX40 agonist ivuxolimab in advanced cancers. Study-level background: Ivuxolimab, which targeted the costimulatory receptor OX40 (CD134), was an agonistic, fully human IgG2 monoclonal antibody. Intravenous ivuxolimab was administered to patients every 2 weeks at six dose levels: 0.01, 0.1, 0.3, 1.5, 3 and 10 mg/kg. Prior anti-PD-1, anti-PD-L1 or anti-CTLA-4 therapy was permitted, and 40% of dose-escalation patients had received checkpoint inhibitors. Partial responses occurred in three dose-escalation patients, of whom one had hepatocellular carcinoma and two had cutaneous melanoma. Of the approximately 50 dose-escalation patients, hepatocellular carcinoma was present in 19, melanoma in about 15, renal cell carcinoma in 9 and head and neck cancer in 9. The paper reports the monotherapy dose-escalation portion (N of about 54 patients) of the phase I ivuxolimab trial. A male proportion of under 85% and a mean age of approximately 60 years, ranging from about 20 to 79, were recorded for the dose-escalation cohort. Peripheral TCRbeta sequencing aimed to test whether ivuxolimab altered TCR sequence diversity and caused clonal T-cell expansion.

Study-wide findings and limitations: Low levels of normalized T-cell clonal expansion were also seen in some nonresponding patients. Antigen specificity was not determined for the clonally expanded peripheral T cells. At doses from 0.1 to 3.0 mg/kg, clonal expansion was seen in both CD4+ and CD8+ blood T cells between baseline and week 6. On average, CD8+ T cells showed more expanded clones than CD4+ T cells after ivuxolimab. In partial responders in the 0.1-3.0 mg/kg groups, normalized peripheral clonal expansion was found to be among the lowest, especially among CD8+ T cells.

The trial excluded patients who had a history of autoimmune disease or who were on systemic immunosuppression. Peripheral blood for TCR sequencing was collected from all dose cohorts at baseline, on cycle 4 day 1, and on cycle 7 day 1. Samples came from an open-label, multicenter, first-in-human phase I dose-escalation trial of ivuxolimab. Adults with locally advanced or metastatic melanoma, renal cell, hepatocellular, or head and neck squamous cell carcinoma were enrolled in the trial. Before TCR sequencing, CD4+ and CD8+ T cells were separately sorted from peripheral blood. As encoded in the germline V gene, CDR1 is MDHEN while CDR2 is SYDVKM. The junction shows trimming of 2 bases on V and 2 bases on J, plus 9 bases between the germline ends. Its CDR3 holds 14 amino acids, cysteine through phenylalanine. Of all the DNA, just the CDR3 is kept, 42 bases in frame from base 1. For sequencing of the TCRbeta CDR3 region, genomic DNA was extracted from the sorted cells. The immunoSEQ Assay was used for sequencing of TCRbeta CDR3 regions. Imported from immuneACCESS, the table was reduced by TCRdb to in-frame sequences with V and J called. These copies leave out some clones; in studies compared against another copy, an unresolved V gene accounts for under half, and the cause of the remainder is not known. A total of 70,000 to 95,000 clones appear in this sample, about 90% of them only once. Clones ranked in the top ten supply approximately 7% of the sample.

The rearranged segments are TRBV28 and TRBJ1-2, with the D gene not clear enough to name. Specimen: CD4+ or CD8+ T cells sorted from blood, collected in a trial of the OX40 agonist ivuxolimab. This receptor was obtained from an adult with an advanced solid tumor such as melanoma, head and neck, liver or kidney cancer. The DNA sequence reads TGTGCCAGCAGTTTAGTTACCAGCAACTATGGCTACACCTTC. Translated, it reads CASSLVTSNYGYTF.